The entry below describes one T cell receptor beta chain. This specimen comes from a study of blood T cell repertoires in COVID-19. As for the study in general: T cells, B-cell-depleted T cells, or PBMCs supplied cDNA or gDNA.

Seattle participants joined during active infection and were tracked over time. Per the original data handling: Estimation of nucleated cell counts was performed using reference gene primer amplification. TCRdb's copy holds only in-frame clones and misses some; the assay was immunoSEQ multiplex PCR. That table supplies the V and J calls and clone size; D and trimming were determined from the DNA. Altogether about 200,000 clones are present, roughly 85% being singletons, with the ten largest covering more than 2%. CDR3 length equals 16 residues. Germline lookup yields CDR1 LGHNA and CDR2 YNFKEQ. Germline trimming cut 4 bases from V and 4 bases from J; bases unmatched to any gene: 10.

The gene calls are TRBV4-2 and TRBJ1-5; 7 bases map to TRBD1. The sequenced sample was peripheral blood. The sequence came from a woman in her 70s with COVID-19, enrolled during active disease. The chain's CDR3 is CASSPLDREGNQPQHF. CDR3 DNA sequence: TGTGCCAGCAGCCCACTCGACAGGGAAGGGAATCAGCCCCAGCATTTT.